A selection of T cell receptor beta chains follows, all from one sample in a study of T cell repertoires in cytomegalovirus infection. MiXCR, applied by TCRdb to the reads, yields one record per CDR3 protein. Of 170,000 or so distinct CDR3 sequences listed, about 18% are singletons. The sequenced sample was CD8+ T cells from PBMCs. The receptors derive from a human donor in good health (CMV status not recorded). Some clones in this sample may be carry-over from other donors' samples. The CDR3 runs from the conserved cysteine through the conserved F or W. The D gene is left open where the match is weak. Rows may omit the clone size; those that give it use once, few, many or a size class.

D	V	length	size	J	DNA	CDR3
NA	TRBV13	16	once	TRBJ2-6	TGTGCCAGCAGCCTAAGGTCCGGTGCAGGGGCCAACGTCCTGACTTTC	CASSLRSGAGANVLTF
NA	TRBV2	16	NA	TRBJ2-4	TGTGCCAGCAGTGACTGGGCGCGACCAAAAAGGAACTTTCAGTACTTC	CASSDWARPKRNFQYF
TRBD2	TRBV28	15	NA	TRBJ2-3	TGTGCCAGTTGTGGGACTAGCGGGGGCCGGGATACGCAGTATTTT	CASCGTSGGRDTQYF
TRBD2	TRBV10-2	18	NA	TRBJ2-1	TGCGCCAGCAGTGAGTCGAGGACTAGCGGGGGCCTGGACAATGAGCAGTTCTTC	CASSESRTSGGLDNEQFF
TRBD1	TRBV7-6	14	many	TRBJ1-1	TGTGCCAGCAGCTTAGAGGGGGCGGACACTGAAGCTTTCTTT	CASSLEGADTEAFF
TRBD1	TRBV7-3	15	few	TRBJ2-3	TGTGCCAGCAGCTTCGGGACAGGGAGCACAGATACGCAGTATTTT	CASSFGTGSTDTQYF
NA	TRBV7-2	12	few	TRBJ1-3	TGTGCCAGCAGCTCAGCGACAGACACCATATATTTT	CASSSATDTIYF
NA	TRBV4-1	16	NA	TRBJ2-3	TGCGCCAGCAGCCAAGTGGGTCGGGGGCCGACAGATACGCAGTATTTT	CASSQVGRGPTDTQYF
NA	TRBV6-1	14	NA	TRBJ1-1	TGTGCCAGCAGTGAAGCCATCGTGAACACTGAAGCTTTCTTT	CASSEAIVNTEAFF
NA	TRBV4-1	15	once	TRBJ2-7	TGCGCCAGCAGCCAAGAACGCGCCACGGGGTACGAGCAGTACTTC	CASSQERATGYEQYF
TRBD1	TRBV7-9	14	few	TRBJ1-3	TGTGCCAGCAGCGACCGGGACAGGCCGGACACCATATATTTT	CASSDRDRPDTIYF
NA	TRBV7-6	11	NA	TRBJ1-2	TGTGCCAGCAGCCCCCTATGGGGCTACACCTTC	CASSPLWGYTF
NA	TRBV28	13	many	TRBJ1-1	TGTGCCAGCAGTTTCGGGGGAGTGACTGAAGCTTTCTTT	CASSFGGVTEAFF
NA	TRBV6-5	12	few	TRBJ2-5	TGTGCCACCGGGTTTGGGTCAGAGACCCAGTACTTC	CATGFGSETQYF
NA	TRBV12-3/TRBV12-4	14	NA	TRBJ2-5	TGTGCCAGCAGTCCCCGACAGACGCAAGAGACCCAGTACTTC	CASSPRQTQETQYF
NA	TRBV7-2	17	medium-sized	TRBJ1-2	TGTGCCAGCAGCTTAGGATCCGGACAAGGGAAAGTCTATGGCTACACCTTC	CASSLGSGQGKVYGYTF
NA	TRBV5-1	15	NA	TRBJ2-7	TGCGCCAGCAGCTTGGCCGGGGACCTTGGATACGAGCAGTACTTC	CASSLAGDLGYEQYF
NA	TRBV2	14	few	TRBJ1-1	TGTGCCAGCAGTGTGGGGCAAGCGAACACTGAAGCTTTCTTT	CASSVGQANTEAFF
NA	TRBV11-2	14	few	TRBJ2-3	TGTGCCAGCAGCTTGCAGGGGCAAGCAGATACGCAGTATTTT	CASSLQGQADTQYF
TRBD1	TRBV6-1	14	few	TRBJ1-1	TGTGCCAGCAGCCTAGGGGGCGAGTACACTGAAGCTTTCTTT	CASSLGGEYTEAFF
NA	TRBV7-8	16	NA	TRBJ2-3	TGTGCCAGCAGGTCCCCCCCTCGGGGCAGCACAGATACGCAGTATTTT	CASRSPPRGSTDTQYF
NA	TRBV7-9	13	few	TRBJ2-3	TGTGCCAGCAGCTCTACAGCGAGGCATACGCAGTATTTT	CASSSTARHTQYF
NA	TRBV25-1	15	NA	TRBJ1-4	TGTGCCAGCAGTGCCCGGGACCGGTGGAATGAAAAACTGTTTTTT	CASSARDRWNEKLFF
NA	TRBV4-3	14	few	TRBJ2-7	TGCGCCAGCAGCCCGACAGGTTCCAAGTACGAGCAGTACTTC	CASSPTGSKYEQYF
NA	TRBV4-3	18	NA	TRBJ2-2	TGCGCCAGCAGCCAAGAAGGGCTGGGGGGCCCGAACACCGGGGAGCTGTTTTTT	CASSQEGLGGPNTGELFF
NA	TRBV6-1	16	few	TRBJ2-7	TGTGCCAGCAGTGAAGAGGTGGAACAGGGAGGCTACGAGCAGTACTTC	CASSEEVEQGGYEQYF
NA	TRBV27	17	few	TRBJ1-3	TGTGCCAGCAGGCCCGGGACCGGCAAGGAGCTCGGAAACACCATATATTTT	CASRPGTGKELGNTIYF
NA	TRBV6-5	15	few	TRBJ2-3	TGTGCCAGCAGTTCTATGGCAGGGCTATGGGATACGCAGTATTTT	CASSSMAGLWDTQYF
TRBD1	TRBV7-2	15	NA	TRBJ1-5	TGTGCCAGCAGCCTCGGGACAGGGGGCAGACAGCCCCAGCATTTT	CASSLGTGGRQPQHF
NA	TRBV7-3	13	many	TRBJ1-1	TGTGCCAGCAGCTTGACAGTGAACACTGAAGCTTTCTTT	CASSLTVNTEAFF
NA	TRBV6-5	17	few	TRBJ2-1	TGTGCCAGCAGTTACAGCAGGACTCAACGCTCCTACAATGAGCAGTTCTTC	CASSYSRTQRSYNEQFF